This T cell receptor (beta chain) originates from a study of blood T cell repertoires in COVID-19. Study at large: Sources were T cells, B-cell-depleted T cells, or PBMCs; the material itself was cDNA or gDNA.

In the original workflow: Amplification of reference gene primers was used by the study to estimate nucleated cell counts. The protocol was immunoSEQ multiplex PCR, while the TCRdb copy is restricted to in-frame clones and leaves out a portion. The V and J calls and clone size are taken from that table; D and trimming were inferred from the DNA. The profile shows over 150,000 clones, 84% of them singletons. With 3 bases removed from V and 3 bases from J, the gap between germline ends came to 24 bases. The CDR3 loop spans 17 amino acids. Germline V gene data show CDR1 as DFQATT and CDR2 as SNEGSKA (reference sequence). Seattle patient enrollment occurred during active infection, with longitudinal follow-up thereafter.

J is TRBJ2-7 and V is TRBV20-1, with D possibly TRBD1 on 6 matching bases. The source of this sequence is a woman aged 80 or over with COVID-19, enrolled during active disease. Sequenced: peripheral blood. Here the CDR3 DNA reads TGCAGTGCTAGTGAATCTTTGGGGGCCCGGGTGAACTACGAGCAGTACTTC. It yields the protein CSASESLGARVNYEQYF.